This TCR beta chain was identified during a study of OX40 agonist ivuxolimab in advanced cancers. Study-wide background: Patients received ivuxolimab, an agonistic anti-OX40 (CD134) antibody. Across the patients, intravenous ivuxolimab was delivered every 2 weeks at 0.01 to 10 mg/kg.

V was clipped by 6 bases and J by 7 bases, with 18 bases between them. CDR1 and CDR2 (germline): MNHEY, SVGAGI. The CDR3 contains 14 residues. Drawing of blood for sampling happened at baseline, at cycle 4 day 1, and at cycle 7 day 1. Measured with immunoSEQ multiplex PCR; TCRdb has only the in-frame clones, and not every one. This sample has some 100,000 clones, with 84% found just once. Sequenced here: CD4+ or CD8+ T cells sorted from blood, sampled in a trial of the OX40 agonist ivuxolimab. The V call is TRBV6-5, the J call TRBJ2-5; D gene uncertain. The receptor comes from an adult with an advanced solid tumor such as melanoma, head and neck, liver or kidney cancer. The CDR3 region has the DNA TGTGCCAGCAGCGCGCCCACTATACGGGCGACCCAGTACTTC. This sequence encodes CASSAPTIRATQYF.